The entry that follows covers one T cell receptor (beta chain) sequence. Its antigen is undetermined. The sample originates from a study of lymphopenia after photon versus proton radiotherapy. The assay was immunoSEQ multiplex PCR, and TCRdb's table has in-frame clones only and misses some. The sample has around 30,000 clones, 75% to 90% seen once. V shed 1 base, J shed 4 bases, and the junction held 5 bases outside the gene matches. Germline assignment: CDR1 MGHDK and CDR2 SYGVNS. This CDR3 contains 15 residues. General observations from the study: Oligoclonal CD8+ Temra expansion after nadir drove photon patients' diversity drop. A bigger post-nadir fall in TCR diversity correlated inversely with survival time in deceased patients. Relative stability marked proton patients; photon patients lost diversity and naive cells.

The sequencing here drew on peripheral blood, taken from a patient treated with photon-based radiotherapy. The V gene is TRBV25-1, the J gene TRBJ2-5; TRBD2 matches at 8 bases. The receptor comes from a woman aged 50 to 65 with pancreatic cancer. Here the CDR3 reads CASSESAGVAETQYF. DNA of the CDR3: TGTGCCAGCAGTGAATCAGCGGGAGTCGCAGAGACCCAGTACTTC. The whole variable domain, filled in from reference TRBV25-1 and TRBJ2-5, reads EADIYQTPRYLVIGTGKKITLECSQTMGHDKMYWYQQDPGMELHLIHYSYGVNSTEKGDLSSESTVSRIRTEHFPLTLESARPSHTSQYLCASSESAGVAETQYFGPGTRLLVL.